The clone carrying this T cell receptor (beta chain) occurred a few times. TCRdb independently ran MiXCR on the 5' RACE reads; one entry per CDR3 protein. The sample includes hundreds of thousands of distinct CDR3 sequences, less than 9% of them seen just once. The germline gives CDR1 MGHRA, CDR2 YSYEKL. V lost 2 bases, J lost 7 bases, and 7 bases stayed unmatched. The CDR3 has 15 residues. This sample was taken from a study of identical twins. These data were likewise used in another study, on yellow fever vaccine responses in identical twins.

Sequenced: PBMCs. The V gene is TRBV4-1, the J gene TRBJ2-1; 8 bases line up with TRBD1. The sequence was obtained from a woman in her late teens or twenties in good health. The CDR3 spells CASSQPGQGWNEQFF. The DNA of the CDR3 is TGCGCCAGCAGCCAACCAGGACAGGGATGGAATGAGCAGTTCTTC.